The 9 T cell receptor beta chains below all came from one sample that was sequenced in a study of CD8 T cells in Susac syndrome. cDNA came from about 0.5 to 1 ug RNA primed by random hexamers. Each CDR3 protein is one row after TCRdb ran MiXCR on the immunoSEQ multiplex PCR reads. Of 200,000 to 250,000 distinct CDR3 sequences listed, 80% to 95% were seen once; the top ten hold around 0.13%. The source material was CD8+ T cells from PBMCs. The receptor source for this set is a human donor with multiple sclerosis.

This clonotype showed up just once. The J gene is TRBJ1-1, the V gene TRBV7-9; D is unresolved. The CDR3 loop spans 13 amino acids. Germline V gives CDR1 SEHNR, CDR2 FQNEAQ (reference sequence). Trimming left V 3 bases short and J 4 bases short, with 9 bases between. CDR3 protein: CASSFWGSTEAFF. DNA for the CDR3: TGTGCCAGCAGCTTCTGGGGAAGCACTGAAGCTTTCTTT.

The chain couples TRBV7-9 to TRBJ2-3; 8 bases are a match to TRBD1. V was pared by 5 bases and J by 0 bases, with 7 bases of the junction left unmatched. Germline loops: CDR1 SEHNR, CDR2 FQNEAQ (reference sequence). The CDR3 covers 16 residues. In DNA form, the CDR3 reads TGTGCCAGCAGCCCCCCCGGGACAGGAAGCACAGATACGCAGTATTTT. Encoded protein: CASSPPGTGSTDTQYF.

This clonotype was detected once. V is TRBV6-2 or TRBV6-3 and J is TRBJ2-7; 9 nucleotides match TRBD1. J lost 7 bases, V lost 5 bases, and 9 bases had no gene match. The germline V gene encodes CDR1 MNHEY and CDR2 SVGEGT. The CDR3 loop spans 14 amino acids. The CDR3: CASSPIDRGEEQYF. In DNA, the CDR3 is TGTGCCAGCAGTCCCATCGACAGGGGGGAAGAGCAGTACTTC.

This chain joins TRBV27 and TRBJ2-1; 9 positions agree with TRBD1. CDR1 is MNHEY and CDR2 is SMNVEV in the germline V gene (reference sequence). This CDR3 is built from 15 residues. V lost 4 bases and J lost 4; bases outside the gene matches: 5. The CDR3 DNA reads TGTGCCAGCAGTTCCGACAGGGGGTCTTACAATGAGCAGTTCTTC. This encodes CASSSDRGSYNEQFF.

The chain links TRBV29-1 to TRBJ1-5, with D unclear. V dropped 7 bases and J dropped 4 bases, with 14 bases sitting between them. CDR1 is SQVTM and CDR2 is ANQGSEA in the germline V gene. This CDR3 is built from 13 residues. The DNA of the CDR3 is TGCAGCGCGGAGGTTGGTCGGAATCAGCCCCAGCATTTT. Translated: CSAEVGRNQPQHF.

J is TRBJ1-1 and V is TRBV9; D is uncertain. V dropped 1 base and J dropped 8 bases, with 12 bases sitting between them. The CDR3 contains 13 residues. Germline lookup yields CDR1 SGDLS and CDR2 YYNGEE. In nucleotides, the CDR3 is TGTGCCAGCAGCGTAAATAGTATTGCGGAAGCTTTCTTT. Translating gives CASSVNSIAEAFF.

This clonotype was picked up one time. The V call is TRBV4-1, the J call TRBJ1-1; D may be TRBD1 (5 bases). The CDR3 totals 16 residues. CDR1 MGHRA and CDR2 YSYEKL come from the germline V gene. V was pared by 4 bases and J by 1 base, with 16 bases between. The CDR3 DNA is TGCGCCAGCAGCCCTCAATACCTGGGGGAGAACACTGAAGCTTTCTTT. This translates into CASSPQYLGENTEAFF.

The rearrangement uses TRBV6-5 and TRBJ2-1; 11 bases align to TRBD2. The CDR3 runs to 15 residues. Losses at the gene ends were 5 bases for V and 10 bases for J; bases not matched to a gene: 10. The germline gives CDR1 MNHEY, CDR2 SVGAGI. DNA for the CDR3: TGTGCCAGCAGTCCTTTAGCGGGGGGGCCGGGGGAGCAGTTCTTC. Translated: CASSPLAGGPGEQFF.

CDR3 amino acids: CASSSGLAGGHSYNEQFF. In DNA form, the CDR3 reads TGTGCCAGCAGTTCGGGACTAGCGGGAGGCCACTCCTACAATGAGCAGTTCTTC. This chain joins TRBV12-3 or TRBV12-4 and TRBJ2-1; 15 bases match TRBD2. This CDR3 is 18 amino acids long. With 4 bases clipped from V and 0 bases from J, the junction kept 4 bases outside the gene matches.